This T cell receptor beta chain came from a study of cytomegalovirus exposure and HLA in healthy donors. V gave up 1 base and J gave up 8 bases, with 9 bases separating them. This CDR3 contains 12 residues. Germline CDR1 reads LNHNV; CDR2 reads YYDKDF (reference sequence). The table came from immunoSEQ multiplex PCR; TCRdb's copy has only in-frame clones and leaves some out. The sample has 150,000 to 250,000 clones; approximately 78% are singletons. Sequencing was carried out using PBMCs. This TCR came from a woman aged 25 to 39 in good health and CMV-seronegative. The chain is built from TRBV15 and TRBJ2-7; perhaps TRBD2 as D (5 bases). The CDR3 is CATSRGGYQQYF. The DNA for the CDR3 is TGTGCCACCAGCAGAGGAGGGTACCAGCAGTACTTC.